Listed here is a single T cell receptor beta chain. What it recognizes is unknown. The sample is drawn from a study of cytomegalovirus exposure and HLA in healthy donors. Study outcomes and limitations: Accounts indicate the classifier identified cytomegalovirus status with strong specificity and sensitivity. In a later analysis, specific HLA alleles were associated with 15,000 to 20,000 TCR beta sequences at a 0.05 false discovery rate.

PCR was performed using 60 Vbeta and 13 Jbeta primers. Clones were sequenced by immunoSEQ multiplex PCR, and TCRdb holds only the in-frame ones, with some missing. The repertoire consists of just over 150,000 clones, with around 76% occurring once and the leading ten covering under 2.5%. Germline lookup yields CDR1 SGHAT and CDR2 FQNNGV. The junction had 3 bases not matched to a gene; V was cut back by 8 bases and J by 4 bases. The CDR3 covers 13 residues. Material for sequencing was PBMCs. The rearrangement uses TRBV11-2 and TRBJ1-5; the match to TRBD1 covers 9 bases. This TCR came from a female donor in good health and CMV-seronegative. The CDR3 protein is CASAGQGNQPQHF. For the CDR3, the DNA is TGTGCCAGCGCGGGACAGGGAAATCAGCCCCAGCATTTT. Based on the CDR3 plus reference TRBV11-2 and TRBJ1-5, the full variable domain is EAGVAQSPRYKIIEKRQSVAFWCNPISGHATLYWYQQILGQGPKLLIQFQNNGVVDDSQLPKDRFSAERLKGVDSTLKIQPAKLEDSAVYLCASAGQGNQPQHFGDGTRLSIL.